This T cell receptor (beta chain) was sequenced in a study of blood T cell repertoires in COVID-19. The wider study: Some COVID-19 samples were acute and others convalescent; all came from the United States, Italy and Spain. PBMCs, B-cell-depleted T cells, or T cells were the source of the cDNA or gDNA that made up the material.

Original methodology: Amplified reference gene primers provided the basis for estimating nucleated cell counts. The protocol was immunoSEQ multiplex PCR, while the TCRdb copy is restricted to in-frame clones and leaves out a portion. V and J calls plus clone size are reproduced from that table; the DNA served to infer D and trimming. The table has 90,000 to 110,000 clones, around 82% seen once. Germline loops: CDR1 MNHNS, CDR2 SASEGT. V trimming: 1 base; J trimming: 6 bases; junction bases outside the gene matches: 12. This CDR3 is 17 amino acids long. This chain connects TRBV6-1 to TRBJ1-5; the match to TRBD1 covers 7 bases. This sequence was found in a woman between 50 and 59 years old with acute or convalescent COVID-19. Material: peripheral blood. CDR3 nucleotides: TGTGCCAGCAGTGAAGTGAGAGACAGGGAGGTTGCTCAGCCCCAGCATTTT. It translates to CASSEVRDREVAQPQHF.